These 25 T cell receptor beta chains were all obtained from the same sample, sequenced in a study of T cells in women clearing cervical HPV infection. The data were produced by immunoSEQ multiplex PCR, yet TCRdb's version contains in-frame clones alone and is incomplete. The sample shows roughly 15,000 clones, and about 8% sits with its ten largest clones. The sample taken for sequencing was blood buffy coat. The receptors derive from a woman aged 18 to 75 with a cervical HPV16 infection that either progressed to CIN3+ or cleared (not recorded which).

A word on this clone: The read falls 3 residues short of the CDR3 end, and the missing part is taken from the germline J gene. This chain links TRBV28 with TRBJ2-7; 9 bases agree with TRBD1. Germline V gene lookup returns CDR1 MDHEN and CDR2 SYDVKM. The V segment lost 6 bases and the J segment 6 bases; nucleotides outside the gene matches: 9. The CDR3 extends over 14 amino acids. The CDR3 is CASSPGTGLLEQYF. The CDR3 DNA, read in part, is TGTGCCAGCAGCCCCGGGACAGGGCTTCTCGAG.

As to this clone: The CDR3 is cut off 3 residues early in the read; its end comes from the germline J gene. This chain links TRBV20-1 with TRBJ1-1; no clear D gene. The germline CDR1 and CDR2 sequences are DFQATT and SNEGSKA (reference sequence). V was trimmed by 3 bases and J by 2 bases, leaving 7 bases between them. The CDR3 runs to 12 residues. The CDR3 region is CSASRGNTEAFF. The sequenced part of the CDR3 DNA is TGCAGTGCTAGCCGGGGTAACACTGAA.

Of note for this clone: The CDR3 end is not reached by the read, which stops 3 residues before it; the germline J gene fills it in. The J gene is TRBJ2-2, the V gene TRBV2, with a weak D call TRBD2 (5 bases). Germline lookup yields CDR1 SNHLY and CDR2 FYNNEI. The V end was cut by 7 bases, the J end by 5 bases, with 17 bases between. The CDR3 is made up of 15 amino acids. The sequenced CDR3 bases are TGTGCCAGCATGTTTGACACGGGCGGGACCGGGGAG. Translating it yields CASMFDTGGTGE. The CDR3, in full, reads CASMFDTGGTGELFF.

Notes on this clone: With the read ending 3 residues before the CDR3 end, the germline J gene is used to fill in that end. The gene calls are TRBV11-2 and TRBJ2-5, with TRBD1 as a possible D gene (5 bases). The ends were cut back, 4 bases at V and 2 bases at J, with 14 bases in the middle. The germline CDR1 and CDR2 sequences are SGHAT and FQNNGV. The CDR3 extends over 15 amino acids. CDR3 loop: CASSSLLRGQETQYF. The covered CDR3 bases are TGTGCCAGCAGCTCCCTCCTAAGGGGACAAGAGACC.

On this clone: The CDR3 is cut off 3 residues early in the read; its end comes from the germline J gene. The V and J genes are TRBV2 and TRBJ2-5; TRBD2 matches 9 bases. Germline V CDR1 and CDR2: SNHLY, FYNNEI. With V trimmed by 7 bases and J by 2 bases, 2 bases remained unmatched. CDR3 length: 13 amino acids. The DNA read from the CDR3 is TGTGCCAGCAAGCGGGGGGTTCAAGAGACC. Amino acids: CASKRGVQET. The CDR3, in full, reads CASKRGVQETQYF.

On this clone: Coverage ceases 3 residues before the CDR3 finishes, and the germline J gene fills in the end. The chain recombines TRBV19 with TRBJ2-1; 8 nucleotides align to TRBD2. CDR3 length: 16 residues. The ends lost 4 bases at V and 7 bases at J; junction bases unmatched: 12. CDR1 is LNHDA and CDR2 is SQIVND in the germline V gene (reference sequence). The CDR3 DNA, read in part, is TGTGCCAGTAGTACCGGCGGCGCGGGGGGCCCTAATGAG. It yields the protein CASSTGGAGGPNE. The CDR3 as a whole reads CASSTGGAGGPNEQFF.

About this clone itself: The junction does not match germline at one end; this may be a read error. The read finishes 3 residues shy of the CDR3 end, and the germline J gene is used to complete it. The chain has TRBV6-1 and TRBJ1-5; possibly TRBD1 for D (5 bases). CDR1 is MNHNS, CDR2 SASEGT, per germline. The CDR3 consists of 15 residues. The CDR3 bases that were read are TGTGCCAGCAGGGAAGGGCAGGGTAATTATCAGCCC. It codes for CASREGQGNYQP. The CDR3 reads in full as CASREGQGNYQPQHF.

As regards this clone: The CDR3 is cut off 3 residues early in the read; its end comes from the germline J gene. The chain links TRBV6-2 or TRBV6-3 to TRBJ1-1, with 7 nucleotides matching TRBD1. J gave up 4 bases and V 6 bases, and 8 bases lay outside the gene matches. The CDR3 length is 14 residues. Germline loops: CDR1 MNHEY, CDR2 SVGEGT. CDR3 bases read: TGTGCCAGCAGCGGACTACAGGGGTTCACTGAA. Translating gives CASSGLQGFTE. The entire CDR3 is CASSGLQGFTEAFF.

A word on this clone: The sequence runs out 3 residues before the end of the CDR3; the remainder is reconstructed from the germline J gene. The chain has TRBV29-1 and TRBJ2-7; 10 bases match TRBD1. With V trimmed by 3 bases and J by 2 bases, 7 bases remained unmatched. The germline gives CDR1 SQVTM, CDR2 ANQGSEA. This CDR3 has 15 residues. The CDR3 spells CSVEGGQGLAYEQYF. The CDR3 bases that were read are TGCAGCGTTGAGGGGGGACAGGGGTTGGCCTACGAG.

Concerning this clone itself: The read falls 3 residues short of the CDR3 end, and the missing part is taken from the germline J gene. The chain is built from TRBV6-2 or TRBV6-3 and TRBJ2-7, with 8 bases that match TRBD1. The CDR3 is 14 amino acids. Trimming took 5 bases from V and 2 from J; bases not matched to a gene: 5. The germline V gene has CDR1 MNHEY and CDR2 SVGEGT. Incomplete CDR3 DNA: TGTGCCAGCAGTAGGACAGGGAGTCCCTACGAG. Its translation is CASSRTGSPYE. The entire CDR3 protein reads CASSRTGSPYEQYF.

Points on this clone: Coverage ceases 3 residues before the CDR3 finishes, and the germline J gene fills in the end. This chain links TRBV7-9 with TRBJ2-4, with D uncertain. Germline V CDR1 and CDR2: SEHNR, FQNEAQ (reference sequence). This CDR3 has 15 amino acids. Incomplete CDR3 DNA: TGTGCCAGCAGCTTAGCGGCAGTCGCCTACTATGGT. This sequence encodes CASSLAAVAYYG. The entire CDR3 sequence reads CASSLAAVAYYGQYF. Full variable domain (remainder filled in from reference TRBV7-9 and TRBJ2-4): DTGVSQNPRHKITKRGQNVTFRCDPISEHNRLYWYRQTLGQGPEFLTYFQNEAQLEKSRLLSDRFSAERPKGSFSTLEIQRTEQGDSAMYLCASSLAAVAYYGQYFGAGTRLSVL.

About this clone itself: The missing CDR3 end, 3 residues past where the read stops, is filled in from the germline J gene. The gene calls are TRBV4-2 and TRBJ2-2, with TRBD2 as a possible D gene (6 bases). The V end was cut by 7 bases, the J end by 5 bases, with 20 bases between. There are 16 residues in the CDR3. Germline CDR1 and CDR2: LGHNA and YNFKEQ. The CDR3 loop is CASTQELAIVTGELFF. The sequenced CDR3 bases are TGTGCCAGCACCCAGGAACTAGCTATTGTAACCGGGGAG.

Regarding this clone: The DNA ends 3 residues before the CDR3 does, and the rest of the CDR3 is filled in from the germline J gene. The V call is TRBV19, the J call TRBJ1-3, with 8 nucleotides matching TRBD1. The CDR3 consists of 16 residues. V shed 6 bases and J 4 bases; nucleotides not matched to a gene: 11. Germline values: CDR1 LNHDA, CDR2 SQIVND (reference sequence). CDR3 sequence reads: CASSVDPRDRGNTIYF. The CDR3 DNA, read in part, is TGTGCCAGTAGCGTCGACCCCCGGGACAGGGGAAACACC. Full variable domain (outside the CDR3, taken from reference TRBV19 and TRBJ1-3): DGGITQSPKYLFRKEGQNVTLSCEQNLNHDAMYWYRQDPGQGLRLIYYSQIVNDFQKGDIAEGYSVSREKKESFPLTVTSAQKNPTAFYLCASSVDPRDRGNTIYFGEGSWLTVV.

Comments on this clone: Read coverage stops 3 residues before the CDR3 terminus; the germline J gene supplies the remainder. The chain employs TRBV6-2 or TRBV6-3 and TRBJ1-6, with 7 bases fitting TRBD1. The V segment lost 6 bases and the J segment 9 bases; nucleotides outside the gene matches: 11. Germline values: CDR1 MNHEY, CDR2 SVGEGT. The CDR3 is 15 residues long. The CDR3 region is CASRPDRTSGSPLHF. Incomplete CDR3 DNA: TGTGCCAGCAGACCGGACAGGACCTCTGGTTCACCC.

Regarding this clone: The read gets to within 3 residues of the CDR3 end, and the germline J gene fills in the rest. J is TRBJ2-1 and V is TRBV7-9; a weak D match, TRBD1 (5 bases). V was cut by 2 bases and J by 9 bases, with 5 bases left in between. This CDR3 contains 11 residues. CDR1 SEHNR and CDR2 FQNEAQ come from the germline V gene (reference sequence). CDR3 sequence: CASSLTGEQFF. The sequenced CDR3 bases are TGTGCCAGCAGCTTAACAGGTGAG.

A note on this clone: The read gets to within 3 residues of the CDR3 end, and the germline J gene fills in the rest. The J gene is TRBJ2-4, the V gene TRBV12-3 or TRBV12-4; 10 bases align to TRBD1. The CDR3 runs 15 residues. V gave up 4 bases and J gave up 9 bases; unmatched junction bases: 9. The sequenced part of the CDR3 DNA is TGTGCCAGCAGTTCCCCCCGGGACAGGGGCACCATT. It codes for CASSSPRDRGTI. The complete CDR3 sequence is CASSSPRDRGTIQYF.

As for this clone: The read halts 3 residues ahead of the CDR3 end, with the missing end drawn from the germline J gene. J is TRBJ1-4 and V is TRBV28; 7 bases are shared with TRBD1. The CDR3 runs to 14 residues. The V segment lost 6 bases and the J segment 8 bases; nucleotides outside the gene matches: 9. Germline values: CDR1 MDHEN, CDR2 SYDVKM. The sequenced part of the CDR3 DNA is TGTGCCAGCAGCCAGACAGGGCGAGGCGAAAAA. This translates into CASSQTGRGEK. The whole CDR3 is CASSQTGRGEKLFF.

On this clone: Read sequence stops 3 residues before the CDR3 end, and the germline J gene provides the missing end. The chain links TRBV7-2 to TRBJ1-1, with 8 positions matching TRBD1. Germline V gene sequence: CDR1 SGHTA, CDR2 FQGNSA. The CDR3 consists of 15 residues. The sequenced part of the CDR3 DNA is TGTGCCAGCAGCTTATCGCGTACAGGGGGAGTAGAA. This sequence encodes CASSLSRTGGVE. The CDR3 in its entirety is CASSLSRTGGVEAFF.

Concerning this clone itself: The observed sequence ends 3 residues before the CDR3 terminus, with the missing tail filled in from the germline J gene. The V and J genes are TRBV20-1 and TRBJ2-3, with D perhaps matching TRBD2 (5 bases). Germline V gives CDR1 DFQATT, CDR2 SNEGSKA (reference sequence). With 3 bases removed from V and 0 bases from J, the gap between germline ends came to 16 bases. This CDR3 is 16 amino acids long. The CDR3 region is CSASLRMRASTDTQYF. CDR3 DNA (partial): TGCAGTGCTAGCTTGAGGATGAGGGCTAGCACAGATACG.

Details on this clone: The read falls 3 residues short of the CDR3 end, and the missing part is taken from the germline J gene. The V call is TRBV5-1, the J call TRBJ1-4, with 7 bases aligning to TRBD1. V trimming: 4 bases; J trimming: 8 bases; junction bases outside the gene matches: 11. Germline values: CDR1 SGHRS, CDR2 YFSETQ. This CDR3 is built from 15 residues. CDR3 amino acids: CASSQNDWTGEKLFF. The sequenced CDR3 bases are TGCGCCAGCAGCCAAAACGACTGGACAGGAGAAAAA.

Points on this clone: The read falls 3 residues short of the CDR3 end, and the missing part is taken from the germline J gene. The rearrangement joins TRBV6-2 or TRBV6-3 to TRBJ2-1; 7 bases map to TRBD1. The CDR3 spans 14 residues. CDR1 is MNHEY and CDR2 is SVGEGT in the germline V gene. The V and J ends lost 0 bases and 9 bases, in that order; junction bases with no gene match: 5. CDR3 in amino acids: CASSYSTGVGEQFF. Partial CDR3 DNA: TGTGCCAGCAGTTACTCTACAGGGGTCGGTGAG.

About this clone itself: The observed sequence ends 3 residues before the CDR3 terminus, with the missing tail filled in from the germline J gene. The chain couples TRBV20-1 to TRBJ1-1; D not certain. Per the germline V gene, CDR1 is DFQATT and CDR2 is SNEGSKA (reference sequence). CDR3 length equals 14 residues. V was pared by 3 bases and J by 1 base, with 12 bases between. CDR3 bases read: TGCAGTGCTAGCACCCATCGAGCGAACACTGAA. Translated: CSASTHRANTE. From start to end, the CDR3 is CSASTHRANTEAFF.

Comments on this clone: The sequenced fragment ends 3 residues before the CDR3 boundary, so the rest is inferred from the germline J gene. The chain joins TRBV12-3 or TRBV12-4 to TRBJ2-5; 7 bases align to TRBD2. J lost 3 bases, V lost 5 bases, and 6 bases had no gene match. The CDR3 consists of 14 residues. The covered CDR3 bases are TGTGCCAGCAGTAAAAATGGGGGGGAAGAGACC. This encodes CASSKNGGEET. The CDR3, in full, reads CASSKNGGEETQYF.

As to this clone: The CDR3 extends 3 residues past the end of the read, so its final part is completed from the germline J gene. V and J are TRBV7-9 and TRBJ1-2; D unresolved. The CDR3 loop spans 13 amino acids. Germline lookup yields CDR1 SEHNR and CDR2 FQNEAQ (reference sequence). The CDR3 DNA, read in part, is TGTGCCAGCAGCTCGAGGGCCCACGGGGAC. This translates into CASSSRAHGD. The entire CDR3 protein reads CASSSRAHGDYTF. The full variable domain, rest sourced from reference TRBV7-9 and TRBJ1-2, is DTGVSQNPRHKITKRGQNVTFRCDPISEHNRLYWYRQTLGQGPEFLTYFQNEAQLEKSRLLSDRFSAERPKGSFSTLEIQRTEQGDSAMYLCASSSRAHGDYTFGSGTRLTVV.

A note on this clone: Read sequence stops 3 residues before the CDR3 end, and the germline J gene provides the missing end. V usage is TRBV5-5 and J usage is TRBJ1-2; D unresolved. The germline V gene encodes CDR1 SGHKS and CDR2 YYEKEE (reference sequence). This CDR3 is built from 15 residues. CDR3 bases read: TGTGCCAGCAGCTTGGATGTTGGGATCGGGGAGACC. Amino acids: CASSLDVGIGET. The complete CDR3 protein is CASSLDVGIGETYTF.